Following are 18 T cell receptor beta chains from one sample sequenced in a study of regulatory T cells in long-lasting Graves disease. The time point is: newly diagnosed GD, antithyroid drugs for less than 3 months. PBMC-extracted RNA yielded the TCR library. According to the study, TCR beta libraries were built with iRepertoire HTBI primers and CDR3-region Arm-PCR. TCRdb itself ran the multiplex PCR reads through MiXCR, one entry per CDR3 protein. The table lists 500,000 or so distinct CDR3 sequences, around 15% of them singletons. This sample also appeared in a second study, on T cells in Graves' hyperthyroidism and ophthalmopathy.

The material was peripheral blood mononuclear cells (PBMCs), obtained at new diagnosis, from a patient treated with antithyroid drugs. These receptor sequences come from a woman between 45 and 60 years old with Graves disease.

The chain uses TRBV12-3 or TRBV12-4 and TRBJ1-5, with a weak D call TRBD1 (5 bases). Trimming removed 6 bases from V and 5 bases from J, with 11 bases in between. This CDR3 has 13 residues. CDR3 loop: CASSRQLYQPQHF. CDR3 nucleotides: TGTGCCAGCAGCCGACAGCTCTATCAGCCCCAGCATTTT.

The chain uses TRBV19 and TRBJ2-1; D is possibly TRBD2 (5 bases). The V gene lost 3 bases and the J gene lost 6 bases, with 15 bases spanning the gap. CDR1 is LNHDA and CDR2 is SQIVND in the germline V gene (reference sequence). This CDR3 is built from 15 residues. The CDR3 sequence is CASSMVGGNLNEQFF. CDR3 coding DNA: TGTGCCAGTAGTATGGTCGGAGGAAACCTCAATGAGCAGTTCTTC. Using reference TRBV19 and TRBJ2-1 for the parts outside the CDR3, the full variable domain is DGGITQSPKYLFRKEGQNVTLSCEQNLNHDAMYWYRQDPGQGLRLIYYSQIVNDFQKGDIAEGYSVSREKKESFPLTVTSAQKNPTAFYLCASSMVGGNLNEQFFGPGTRLTVL.

Many counts were recorded for this clonotype. CDR3 nucleotide sequence: TGTGCCAGCAGTCTGGGGGGCAGGAGCTCCTACGAGCAGTACTTC. Its protein product is CASSLGGRSSYEQYF. This chain joins TRBV28 and TRBJ2-7, with D possibly called TRBD1 or TRBD2 (6 bases each). The germline V gene encodes CDR1 MDHEN and CDR2 SYDVKM. The germline V and J ends were trimmed by 5 bases and 0 bases, with 14 bases remaining between them. The length of the CDR3 is 15 residues.

V and J are TRBV4-1 and TRBJ2-3; TRBD1 agrees at 9 bases. Germline V CDR1 and CDR2: MGHRA, YSYEKL. CDR3 length: 16 residues. V lost 3 bases, J lost 5 bases, and 9 bases stayed unmatched. Here the CDR3 DNA reads TGCGCCAGCAGCCATCAGACAGGGGGACGAGAAGATACGCAGTATTTT. Amino acids: CASSHQTGGREDTQYF.

The CDR3 region is CASSVRGDRATGGNEQFF. The CDR3 coding sequence is TGTGCCAGCAGCGTAAGGGGGGACCGCGCGACAGGGGGGAATGAGCAGTTCTTC. The chain links TRBV9 to TRBJ2-1; 9 bases align to TRBD1. Germline loops: CDR1 SGDLS, CDR2 YYNGEE. V shed 1 base and J 7 bases; nucleotides not matched to a gene: 15. The length of the CDR3 is 18 residues.

There are many counts of this clonotype. DNA for the CDR3: TGTGCCAGCAGCTTCGATACTGAAGCTTTCTTT. It yields the protein CASSFDTEAFF. The V call is TRBV7-2, the J call TRBJ1-1; D uncertain. The V gene lost 3 bases and the J gene lost 5 bases, with 4 bases spanning the gap. The CDR3 length is 11 residues. In germline, CDR1 is SGHTA, CDR2 FQGNSA. The full variable domain, in which reference TRBV7-2 and TRBJ1-1 provide the parts outside the CDR3, is GAGVSQSPSNKVTEKGKDVELRCDPISGHTALYWYRQSLGQGLEFLIYFQGNSAPDKSGLPSDRFSAERTGGSVSTLTIQRTQQEDSAVYLCASSFDTEAFFGQGTRLTVV.

This clonotype appeared many times. J is TRBJ2-1 and V is TRBV5-1, with 7 bases fitting TRBD1. Germline values: CDR1 SGHRS, CDR2 YFSETQ. CDR3 length equals 15 residues. The V gene end was trimmed by 4 bases and the J gene end by 7 bases; junction bases not matched to a gene: 11. CDR3 coding DNA: TGCGCCAGCAGCCCAGGGACAGACCTTTATAATGAGCAGTTCTTC. Translation gives CASSPGTDLYNEQFF.

The rearrangement joins TRBV5-1 to TRBJ2-3; 10 positions agree with TRBD1. Germline V gene lookup returns CDR1 SGHRS and CDR2 YFSETQ. Trimming removed 4 bases from V and 0 bases from J; junction bases left unmatched: 8. The CDR3 loop spans 17 amino acids. In DNA form, the CDR3 reads TGCGCCAGCAGCCAAGGACAGGGGGATAGTAGCACAGATACGCAGTATTTT. Translated, it gives CASSQGQGDSSTDTQYF.

This clonotype was recorded many times. This chain connects TRBV20-1 to TRBJ1-5, with D tentatively TRBD1 (5 bases). Germline assignment: CDR1 DFQATT and CDR2 SNEGSKA (reference sequence). V gave up 1 base and J gave up 5 bases, with 12 bases separating them. The CDR3 runs 14 residues. CDR3 loop: CSARGPGLDQPQHF. For the CDR3, the DNA is TGCAGTGCTAGAGGTCCAGGGTTGGATCAGCCCCAGCATTTT.

The chain carries TRBV30 and TRBJ2-7, with TRBD1 matching over 8 bases. Per germline, CDR1 GTSNPN and CDR2 SVGIG (reference sequence). Unmatched junction bases numbered 5, after V lost 4 bases and J lost 6 bases. This CDR3 has 12 amino acids. DNA of the CDR3: TGTGCCTGGACCCCTGACAGGGGCGAGCAGTACTTC. Translated, it gives CAWTPDRGEQYF. The entire variable domain, with the rest obtained from reference TRBV30 and TRBJ2-7, is as follows: SQTIHQWPATLVQPVGSPLSLECTVEGTSNPNLYWYRQAAGRGLQLLFYSVGIGQISSEVPQNLSASRPQDRQFILSSKKLLLSDSGFYLCAWTPDRGEQYFGPGTRLTVT.

This clonotype occurred many times. This sequence joins TRBV3-1 and TRBJ2-1, with 9 bases fitting TRBD2. The trim removed 5 bases at V and 4 bases at J, leaving 12 bases unmatched. CDR1 is LGHDT and CDR2 is YNNKEL in the germline V gene (reference sequence). The length of the CDR3 is 17 residues. CDR3 residues: CASSARLAAGRYNEQFF. The CDR3 DNA sequence: TGTGCCAGCAGCGCCCGACTAGCGGCAGGAAGGTACAATGAGCAGTTCTTC.

With regard to this clonotype: A single base separates this from a much larger clone, so it may be a read error. The chain carries TRBV13 and TRBJ1-2, with 11 bases identical to TRBD1. Germline assignment: CDR1 PRHDT and CDR2 FYEKMQ (reference sequence). The CDR3 consists of 14 residues. CDR3 amino acids: CASSIGQGASRYTF. Here the CDR3 DNA reads TGTGCCAGCAGCATAGGACAGGGGGCTTCTCGCTACACCTTC.

This clonotype was observed at least ten times. V and J are TRBV11-2 and TRBJ2-1; the D is unclear. Deletions cut 5 bases from V and 0 bases from J, with 11 bases between. The V gene's germline CDR1 is SGHAT and CDR2 FQNNGV. This CDR3 spans 15 amino acids. CDR3 loop: CASSADVSSYNEQFF. The CDR3 DNA follows: TGTGCCAGCAGCGCCGACGTGAGCTCCTACAATGAGCAGTTCTTC.

The sample holds many counts of this clonotype. The chain has TRBV28 and TRBJ2-5; 8 bases are a match to TRBD2. Germline V gives CDR1 MDHEN, CDR2 SYDVKM. After removal of 4 bases from V and 1 base from J, the junction contained 2 bases not matched to a gene. The CDR3 totals 14 residues. CDR3 DNA: TGTGCCAGCAGTTCGGGACTAGGCCAAGAGACCCAGTACTTC. This gives the protein CASSSGLGQETQYF.

This clonotype appeared many times. This chain joins TRBV30 and TRBJ1-6; D unresolved. Germline V gene data show CDR1 as GTSNPN and CDR2 as SVGIG (reference sequence). The V end lost 2 bases, the J end lost 10 bases, and 15 bases lay between the germline ends. The CDR3 covers 14 residues. This CDR3 reads CAWSRRDPGSPLHF. The CDR3 DNA is TGTGCCTGGAGTCGTAGGGATCCGGGCTCACCCCTCCACTTT.

In this sample, this clonotype turned up many times. V gene TRBV27 combines with J gene TRBJ2-3; a possible D gene is TRBD2 (6 bases). This CDR3 region has 18 residues. CDR1 is MNHEY and CDR2 is SMNVEV in the germline V gene (reference sequence). The V end lost 2 bases, the J end lost 5 bases, and 23 bases lay between the germline ends. CDR3 residues: CASSLGAGRGSWLDTQYF. The CDR3 DNA follows: TGTGCCAGCAGTTTAGGTGCCGGGAGAGGGAGTTGGTTAGATACGCAGTATTTT.

This clonotype showed up many times. At one end the junction does not follow the germline gene, possibly because of a read error. The chain joins TRBV28 to TRBJ2-1; 7 bases map to TRBD2. Per the germline V gene, CDR1 is MDHEN and CDR2 is SYDVKM. The CDR3 runs 15 residues. The CDR3 DNA follows: TGCGCCAGCAGCCCTGGGGGGGGGACCTACAATGAGCAGTTCTTC. Amino acid sequence: CASSPGGGTYNEQFF.

Ten or more counts support this clonotype. The chain links TRBV25-1 to TRBJ2-7, with D uncertain. CDR1 MGHDK and CDR2 SYGVNS come from the germline V gene. V shed 2 bases and J shed 5 bases, with 22 bases lying between them. This CDR3 is built from 17 residues. CDR3: CASSEPGQGSGRNEQYF. The CDR3 bases are TGTGCCAGCAGTGAACCTGGCCAAGGATCAGGTCGCAACGAGCAGTACTTC.